Below are 27 T cell receptor beta chains sequenced from a single sample in a study of post-analysis software for immune sequencing data. Findings of the study overall: Roughly 5 TRBV segments (TRBV5-6, TRBV5-1 and TRBV20-1 among them) occurred more frequently in patients than in controls.

Their cognate antigens are unknown. Incorporated into the TCR beta cDNA libraries were unique molecular identifiers, which served to reduce PCR and sequencing biases. TCRdb reprocessed the PCR reads with MiXCR, giving one entry per CDR3 protein. Here the sample spans about 620,000 distinct CDR3 sequences, about 40% being singletons. Input material: blood. The source of these receptors is a girl aged 10 to 17 with multiple sclerosis.

The table lists this clonotype with a few counts. The V call is TRBV20-1, the J call TRBJ2-5, with TRBD2 as a possible D gene (6 bases). The CDR3 consists of 15 residues. The V and J ends lost 4 bases and 4 bases respectively, with 19 bases between them. Germline CDR1 reads DFQATT; CDR2 reads SNEGSKA (reference sequence). The CDR3 reads CSAIARGLEGETQYF. The CDR3 nucleotides read TGCAGTGCTATCGCCCGGGGACTGGAAGGAGAGACCCAGTACTTC.

This chain joins TRBV12-3 or TRBV12-4 and TRBJ2-5; weak D call: TRBD1 (5 bases). The CDR3 spans 15 residues. The ends were cut back, 7 bases at V and 7 bases at J, with 22 bases in the middle. CDR3: CASTPTPGLYGTQYF. The CDR3 coding sequence is TGTGCCAGCACCCCCACACCAGGGCTCTACGGGACCCAGTACTTC.

The V gene is TRBV3-1, the J gene TRBJ2-4, with a tentative D call TRBD2 (6 bases). The J call may be incorrect, as the DNA end agrees better with TRBJ2-7. Germline V gene lookup returns CDR1 LGHDT and CDR2 YNNKEL (reference sequence). The CDR3 sequence is 14 residues long. In DNA, the CDR3 is TGTGCCAGCAGCGTCCTGATGGGGGGCTACGAGCAGTACTTC. Translating gives CASSVLMGGYEQYF.

The V gene is TRBV5-1, the J gene TRBJ2-7; the match to TRBD1 covers 10 bases. After removal of 5 bases from V and 2 bases from J, the junction contained 10 bases not matched to a gene. The CDR3 consists of 16 residues. CDR1 and CDR2 from the germline V gene are SGHRS and YFSETQ. This CDR3 reads CASSTSGDRGPYEQYF. CDR3 DNA sequence: TGCGCCAGCAGTACCTCGGGGGACAGGGGCCCCTACGAGCAGTACTTC.

The rearrangement joins TRBV7-2 to TRBJ2-5; 9 bases match TRBD2. The J call may be in error: the DNA end matches TRBJ2-1 better. This CDR3 spans 14 amino acids. Germline lookup yields CDR1 SGHTA and CDR2 FQGNSA. CDR3 in amino acids: CASSVSGGQETQFF. CDR3 coding DNA: TGTGCCAGCAGCGTTAGCGGGGGCCAAGAGACCCAGTTCTTC.

The table lists this clonotype with a few counts. The genes are TRBV5-6 and TRBJ2-1; perhaps TRBD2 as D (6 bases). V lost 4 bases, J lost 0 bases, and 14 bases lay in between. The CDR3 contains 16 residues. Germline V gene data show CDR1 as SGHDT and CDR2 as YYEEEE. The CDR3 region is CASSLRRGSSYNEQFF. Written as DNA, the CDR3 is TGTGCCAGCAGCCTGAGGCGGGGAAGCTCCTACAATGAGCAGTTCTTC.

This clonotype was seen a few times. The chain links TRBV20-1 to TRBJ2-4; 8 bases are a match to TRBD2. The end of the DNA fits TRBJ2-7 better, so the J call may be wrong. The CDR3 spans 13 residues. Germline CDR1 reads DFQATT; CDR2 reads SNEGSKA (reference sequence). The CDR3 here is CSVSDGRADEQYF. For the CDR3, the DNA is TGCAGTGTTAGTGACGGGAGGGCGGACGAGCAGTACTTC.

The chain joins TRBV29-1 to TRBJ2-3, with 12 positions matching TRBD2. V lost 8 bases, J lost 2 bases, and 14 bases stayed unmatched. Per the germline V gene, CDR1 is SQVTM and CDR2 is ANQGSEA. This CDR3 contains 17 residues. The CDR3, as DNA: TGCAGCACCCGTGGGCTAGCGGGGGGGCCGCTCACAGATACGCAGTATTTT. Amino acid sequence: CSTRGLAGGPLTDTQYF.

The chain joins TRBV10-3 to TRBJ2-1; D might be TRBD1 or TRBD2, each matching 5 bases. The CDR3 has 15 amino acids. Germline CDR1 and CDR2: ENHRY and SYGVKD. The V gene lost 3 bases and the J gene lost 5 bases, with 14 bases spanning the gap. As DNA, the CDR3 is TGTGCCATCAGTGAAGGGGAGATACTAAACAATGAGCAGTTCTTC. Translating gives CAISEGEILNNEQFF.

CDR3 nucleotides: TGTGCCAGCAGTTACCCGGGACTCCGGGGTGGCACTGAAGCTTTCTTT. Translation gives CASSYPGLRGGTEAFF. The chain recombines TRBV6-5 with TRBJ1-1; tentatively, D is TRBD1 (5 bases). From germline, CDR1 is MNHEY and CDR2 SVGAGI. The V end was cut by 2 bases, the J end by 4 bases, with 17 bases between. This CDR3 contains 16 residues.

The chain carries TRBV5-1 and TRBJ1-4; D is perhaps TRBD1 (5 bases). Germline V gene lookup returns CDR1 SGHRS and CDR2 YFSETQ. The CDR3 extends over 17 amino acids. V shed 5 bases and J shed 2 bases, with 19 bases lying between them. The DNA for the CDR3 is TGCGCCAGCAGTCCCCCCCAGGGCAGTCCGACTAATGAAAAACTGTTTTTT. Residues: CASSPPQGSPTNEKLFF.

This clonotype appeared a single time. This rearrangement joins TRBV29-1 to TRBJ1-2, with D uncertain. This CDR3 region has 12 residues. Germline assignment: CDR1 SQVTM and CDR2 ANQGSEA. The V end lost 7 bases, the J end lost 9 bases, and 18 bases lay between the germline ends. The CDR3 loop reads CSATSRVMRYTF. The CDR3 DNA is TGCAGCGCAACTTCTCGGGTAATGCGCTACACCTTC.

This clonotype has just a few counts. The chain recombines TRBV13 with TRBJ2-6, with TRBD1 matching 7 bases. Germline values: CDR1 PRHDT, CDR2 FYEKMQ (reference sequence). This CDR3 comprises 15 residues. V trimming: 7 bases; J trimming: 7 bases; junction bases outside the gene matches: 10. The CDR3 region has the DNA TGTGCCAGCACACGGAGACAGGGTACAGCCAACGTCCTGACTTTC. Translating it yields CASTRRQGTANVLTF.

This clonotype turned up a few times. The gene calls are TRBV6-1 and TRBJ2-6; D possibly corresponds to TRBD2 (6 bases). The V gene lost 6 bases and the J gene lost 2 bases, with 8 bases spanning the gap. Germline-derived CDR1 and CDR2 are MNHNS and SASEGT. This CDR3 has 14 amino acids. As DNA, the CDR3 is TGTGCCAGCAGGGGACTTCCTGGGGCCAACGTCCTGACTTTC. It is translated as CASRGLPGANVLTF.

This clonotype was seen only a few times. The chain combines TRBV11-2 with TRBJ1-4; 9 bases align to TRBD1. The CDR3 has 15 residues. Losses at the gene ends were 5 bases for V and 5 bases for J; bases not matched to a gene: 6. CDR1 and CDR2 (germline): SGHAT, FQNNGV. This CDR3 is CASSPGTGRNEKLFF. The CDR3 DNA reads TGTGCCAGCAGCCCGGGGACAGGGAGGAATGAAAAACTGTTTTTT.

The gene calls are TRBV12-3 or TRBV12-4 and TRBJ2-5; D assignment may be TRBD1 or TRBD2 (6 bases each). This CDR3 has 14 amino acids. Trimming removed 5 bases at V and 4 bases at J, with 14 bases between. In nucleotides, the CDR3 is TGTGCCAGCAGTAAGAGCCCGGGGGCAGAGACCCAGTACTTC. Translation: CASSKSPGAETQYF.

This clonotype was recorded a few times. The gene calls are TRBV11-2 and TRBJ2-7, with a possible D match to TRBD1 (6 bases). This CDR3 comprises 16 residues. V lost 4 bases, J lost 2 bases, and 18 bases lay in between. CDR1 SGHAT and CDR2 FQNNGV come from the germline V gene. The CDR3 spells CASSSFRDRSPYEQYF. The CDR3 DNA reads TGTGCCAGCAGCTCATTCCGAGACAGGAGCCCCTACGAGCAGTACTTC.

The genes are TRBV7-2 and TRBJ2-5, with D unresolved. The last part of the DNA fits TRBJ2-7 better; the J call may be wrong. CDR3 length: 14 amino acids. Germline V lookup: CDR1 SGHTA, CDR2 FQGNSA. As DNA, the CDR3 is TGTGCCAGCAGCTTAGTACAGACCGCGTACGAGCAGTACTTC. It encodes CASSLVQTAYEQYF.

The chain has TRBV19 and TRBJ2-7, with a possible D match to TRBD2 (6 bases). The V gene's germline CDR1 is LNHDA and CDR2 SQIVND (reference sequence). The CDR3 loop spans 15 amino acids. V dropped 8 bases and J dropped 3 bases, with 20 bases sitting between them. The CDR3 sequence is CASQQTGTLSYEQYF. The CDR3 bases are TGTGCCAGTCAACAGACCGGGACTCTTAGCTACGAGCAGTACTTC.

The rearrangement links TRBV10-3 to TRBJ1-1; 7 bases are shared with TRBD1. This CDR3 spans 14 amino acids. Germline-derived CDR1 and CDR2 are ENHRY and SYGVKD. V trimming: 7 bases; J trimming: 1 base; junction bases outside the gene matches: 6. The CDR3 region has the DNA TGTGCCATCACGGGGGACAGTCCGAACACTGAAGCTTTCTTT. Translating gives CAITGDSPNTEAFF.

V usage is TRBV29-1 and J usage is TRBJ2-1; D is possibly TRBD2 (5 bases). The germline CDR1 and CDR2 sequences are SQVTM and ANQGSEA. CDR3 length: 14 residues. Deletions cut 4 bases from V and 7 bases from J, with 17 bases between. The CDR3, as DNA: TGCAGCGTTGTGAGCGGACTCGACCCAAATGAGCAGTTCTTC. Residues: CSVVSGLDPNEQFF.

The V gene is TRBV29-1, the J gene TRBJ2-7, with 7 positions matching TRBD1. V lost 0 bases, J lost 1 base, and 0 bases stayed unmatched. This CDR3 has 13 residues. Germline V lookup: CDR1 SQVTM, CDR2 ANQGSEA. Written as DNA, the CDR3 is TGCAGCGTTGAAGACAGGGGGTCCTACGAGCAGTACTTC. Residues: CSVEDRGSYEQYF.

This sequence joins TRBV12-3 or TRBV12-4 and TRBJ1-2, with 8 bases matching TRBD1. V lost 0 bases and J lost 1; bases outside the gene matches: 4. The CDR3 is 16 residues long. CDR3 protein: CASSLATGALNYGYTF. CDR3 DNA: TGTGCCAGCAGTTTAGCGACAGGGGCGCTTAACTATGGCTACACCTTC.

This clonotype was observed a few times. The chain is built from TRBV7-2 and TRBJ2-7; D is perhaps TRBD1 or TRBD2 (5 bases each). Germline CDR1 and CDR2: SGHTA and FQGNSA. Trimming removed 5 bases at V and 12 bases at J, with 17 bases between. The CDR3 is 12 amino acids. The DNA of the CDR3 is TGTGCCAGCAGCCGGGGACCCCAGCTTGCGTACTTC. This codes for CASSRGPQLAYF.

This clonotype was observed a few times. CDR3: CSVGELQGNPQPQHF. The CDR3 DNA is TGCAGCGTTGGGGAACTACAGGGTAACCCTCAGCCCCAGCATTTT. The chain recombines TRBV29-1 with TRBJ1-5; a weak D match, TRBD1 (6 bases). Trimming cost V 4 bases and J 6 bases, with 19 bases left between them. CDR1 and CDR2 (germline): SQVTM, ANQGSEA. This CDR3 contains 15 residues.

The sample holds many counts of this clonotype. The gene calls are TRBV20-1 and TRBJ2-7; the match to TRBD2 covers 10 bases. J lost 3 bases, V lost 0 bases, and 2 bases had no gene match. This CDR3 comprises 14 residues. CDR1 and CDR2 (germline): DFQATT, SNEGSKA (reference sequence). The CDR3 is CSARDGLADYEQYF. CDR3 coding DNA: TGCAGTGCTAGAGATGGACTAGCGGACTACGAGCAGTACTTC.

The rearrangement joins TRBV6-6 to TRBJ2-5, with a tentative D call TRBD1 (6 bases). Trimming stripped 10 bases from V and 3 bases from J, with 15 bases between. Germline V lookup: CDR1 MNHNY, CDR2 SVGAGI (reference sequence). The CDR3 spans 13 residues. CDR3 sequence reads: CAIRGQIKETQYF. DNA for the CDR3: TGTGCCATCCGTGGACAGATTAAAGAGACCCAGTACTTC.